This passage covers 21 T cell receptor beta chains from one sample sequenced in a study of regulatory T cells in long-lasting Graves disease. Time point: newly diagnosed GD, antithyroid drugs for less than 3 months. Extracted RNA from PBMCs served as the source of the TCR library. Arm-PCR of CDR3 regions and iRepertoire HTBI primers were the basis on which TCR beta libraries were built. MiXCR was run by TCRdb on the multiplex PCR reads, yielding one entry per CDR3 protein. The data contain roughly 560,000 distinct CDR3 sequences, roughly 15% of them singletons. These records were also assigned to another study, of T cells in Graves' hyperthyroidism and ophthalmopathy.

The material was peripheral blood mononuclear cells (PBMCs), obtained at new diagnosis, from a patient treated with antithyroid drugs. Source of these receptors: a woman aged 35-65 years with Graves disease.

Only a few counts were recorded for this clonotype. This CDR3 reads CASTGTILAQETQYF. CDR3 sequence (DNA): TGTGCCAGCACTGGGACAATCCTAGCCCAAGAGACCCAGTACTTC. The chain combines TRBV18 with TRBJ2-5; tentatively, D is TRBD1 (6 bases). Looked up from germline, CDR1 is KGHSH and CDR2 is LQKENI. V was trimmed by 8 bases and J by 1 base, leaving 17 bases between them. CDR3 size: 15 residues. The full variable domain, completed using reference TRBV18 and TRBJ2-5, is NAGVMQNPRHLVRRRGQEARLRCSPMKGHSHVYWYRQLPEEGLKFMVYLQKENIIDESGMPKERFSAEFPKEGPSILRIQQVVRGDSAAYFCASTGTILAQETQYFGPGTRLLVL.

This clonotype was detected a few times. The chain joins TRBV12-3 or TRBV12-4 to TRBJ2-1; 11 bases agree with TRBD1. V lost 4 bases, J lost 7 bases, and 6 bases stayed unmatched. The CDR3 has 15 residues. CDR3 amino acids: CASSSLGQGGNEQFF. The CDR3 DNA follows: TGTGCCAGCAGTTCCCTGGGACAGGGGGGGAATGAGCAGTTCTTC.

The chain recombines TRBV27 with TRBJ1-2; 8 nucleotides match TRBD1. Per germline, CDR1 MNHEY and CDR2 SMNVEV (reference sequence). The CDR3 length is 13 residues. Germline trimming cut 3 bases from V and 8 bases from J; bases unmatched to any gene: 5. Written as DNA, the CDR3 is TGTGCCAGCAGTTTCAATCAGGGGGCGGGCTACACCTTC. The encoded protein is CASSFNQGAGYTF.

In its sample, this clonotype was seen many times. CDR3 residues: CSARGTVQETQYF. DNA for the CDR3: TGCAGTGCTAGAGGGACAGTCCAAGAGACCCAGTACTTC. The chain links TRBV20-1 to TRBJ2-5; TRBD1 might be the D (6 bases). The V and J ends lost 1 base and 1 base respectively, with 7 bases between them. The CDR3 totals 13 residues. Germline lookup yields CDR1 DFQATT and CDR2 SNEGSKA (reference sequence).

The J gene is TRBJ2-3, the V gene TRBV20-1; TRBD1 aligns across 7 bases. This CDR3 has 14 amino acids. Trimming took 2 bases from V and 2 from J; bases not matched to a gene: 4. Germline V gene lookup returns CDR1 DFQATT and CDR2 SNEGSKA (reference sequence). CDR3 sequence: CSARTGVFTDTQYF. The CDR3 DNA follows: TGCAGTGCTAGAACAGGGGTTTTCACAGATACGCAGTATTTT.

This clonotype was seen many times. V gene TRBV12-3 or TRBV12-4 combines with J gene TRBJ2-7, with 7 bases identical to TRBD1. The CDR3 runs 13 residues. J gave up 3 bases and V 6 bases, and 5 bases lay outside the gene matches. Written as DNA, the CDR3 is TGTGCCAGCAGACCGGGACAGCTCTACGAGCAGTACTTC. Residues: CASRPGQLYEQYF.

This clonotype was seen repeatedly, ten times or more. This chain's CDR3 is CASSLPHSSYNEQFF. The CDR3 coding sequence is TGTGCCAGCAGTTTGCCCCACAGCTCCTACAATGAGCAGTTCTTC. The V call is TRBV12-3 or TRBV12-4, the J call TRBJ2-1, with no clear D. V was trimmed by 3 bases and J by 0 bases, leaving 9 bases between them. The CDR3 is 15 residues long.

This clonotype was found once. The gene calls are TRBV6-2 or TRBV6-3 and TRBJ1-6, with 7 bases lining up with TRBD1. Germline CDR1 is MNHEY and CDR2 is SVGEGT. The V segment lost 7 bases and the J segment 0 bases; nucleotides outside the gene matches: 3. This CDR3 is built from 15 residues. The CDR3 DNA sequence: TGTGCCAGCATCGCAGGGGGCTCCTATAATTCACCCCTCCACTTT. Translated: CASIAGGSYNSPLHF.

This clonotype appeared many times. This chain uses TRBV7-9 with TRBJ2-7; weak D call: TRBD1 (5 bases). Germline CDR1 SEHNR, CDR2 FQNEAQ (reference sequence). The CDR3 covers 13 residues. V was clipped by 3 bases and J by 5 bases, with 11 bases between them. This chain's CDR3 is CASSLQGKDEQYF. The CDR3 nucleotides read TGTGCCAGCAGCTTGCAGGGTAAGGACGAGCAGTACTTC.

This clonotype was detected once. This chain connects TRBV6-1 to TRBJ1-5, with no clear D. The CDR3 consists of 12 residues. CDR1 MNHNS and CDR2 SASEGT come from the germline V gene. V was cut by 5 bases and J by 4 bases, with 6 bases left in between. CDR3 coding DNA: TGTGCCAGCAGTCCCCAGAATCAGCCCCAGCATTTT. This sequence encodes CASSPQNQPQHF.

The rearrangement uses TRBV20-1 and TRBJ1-2; D is undetermined. CDR1 and CDR2 from the germline V gene are DFQATT and SNEGSKA (reference sequence). The CDR3 totals 12 residues. CDR3: CRPHPFEGGYTF. DNA of the CDR3: TGCAGGCCACACCCATTCGAGGGCGGCTACACCTTC.

Details on this clonotype: A clone one base away is much larger, so this may be a read error. The chain joins TRBV7-9 to TRBJ2-2; maybe TRBD1 (5 bases). The V gene's germline CDR1 is SEHNR and CDR2 FQNEAQ (reference sequence). This CDR3 is built from 16 residues. The CDR3 region is CTSSLVVGHNTGELFF. In DNA, the CDR3 is TGTACCAGCAGCTTAGTTGTCGGACACAACACCGGGGAGCTGTTTTTT.

This clonotype was observed at least ten times. The chain carries TRBV12-3 or TRBV12-4 and TRBJ1-4; maybe TRBD1 (6 bases). V shed 10 bases and J shed 0 bases, with 15 bases lying between them. The CDR3 is 15 amino acids. The chain's CDR3 is CAIGRGAATNEKLFF. As DNA, the CDR3 is TGTGCCATCGGCAGGGGTGCGGCAACTAATGAAAAACTGTTTTTT.

There are many counts of this clonotype. The chain has TRBV18 and TRBJ2-2; D gene unclear. The V gene's germline CDR1 is KGHSH and CDR2 LQKENI. The germline V and J ends were trimmed by 8 bases and 6 bases, with 10 bases remaining between them. The CDR3 sequence is 12 residues long. CDR3 nucleotides: TGTGCCAGCAGCCCCTACGCCGGGGAGCTGTTTTTT. The encoded protein is CASSPYAGELFF.

This clonotype has just a few counts. The CDR3 spells CASSGFVSGNTIYF. The DNA of the CDR3 is TGTGCCAGCAGTGGCTTCGTCTCCGGAAACACCATATATTTT. The gene calls are TRBV6-1 and TRBJ1-3; D remains unclear. V was trimmed by 4 bases and J by 4 bases, leaving 11 bases between them. The V gene's germline CDR1 is MNHNS and CDR2 SASEGT. The CDR3 is 14 amino acids.

The chain couples TRBV19 to TRBJ1-6; no clear D. The V gene's germline CDR1 is LNHDA and CDR2 SQIVND (reference sequence). With 10 bases removed from V and 7 bases from J, the gap between germline ends came to 20 bases. The CDR3 covers 15 residues. CDR3 in amino acids: CATKSGWGENSPLHF. In DNA form, the CDR3 reads TGTGCCACCAAGTCTGGTTGGGGTGAAAATTCACCCCTCCACTTT.

The chain has TRBV4-3 and TRBJ1-6; TRBD1 matches at 9 bases. The CDR3 has 15 residues. J was trimmed by 10 bases and V by 9 bases; bases with no gene match: 13. The V gene's germline CDR1 is LGHNA and CDR2 YSLEER. In nucleotides, the CDR3 is TGCGCCAGTGGGGTCTCCGGGACAGGGATCTCACCCCTCCACTTT. It codes for CASGVSGTGISPLHF.

In its sample, this clonotype was seen many times. The chain has TRBV28 and TRBJ2-7; TRBD1 matches at 8 bases. J was trimmed by 4 bases and V by 2 bases; bases with no gene match: 13. There are 17 residues in the CDR3. Germline V CDR1 and CDR2: MDHEN, SYDVKM. The CDR3 loop reads CASSLGHTGTGLYEQYF. The CDR3 DNA follows: TGTGCCAGCAGTTTAGGGCACACCGGGACAGGCTTATACGAGCAGTACTTC.

This clonotype has a count of ten or more. The chain joins TRBV11-1 to TRBJ2-4; 10 nucleotides align to TRBD1. CDR1 is SGHAT, CDR2 FQDESV, per germline (reference sequence). The CDR3 length is 14 residues. Trimming at V came to 5 bases and at J to 8 bases, leaving 6 bases not matched to a gene. CDR3 residues: CASSKGQGEDIQYF. The CDR3 nucleotides are TGTGCCAGCAGCAAAGGACAGGGGGAGGACATTCAGTACTTC.

The rearrangement links TRBV28 to TRBJ1-1, with 11 bases matching TRBD1. Germline-derived CDR1 and CDR2 are MDHEN and SYDVKM. With 8 bases clipped from V and 4 bases from J, the junction kept 3 bases outside the gene matches. The CDR3 is 13 residues long. The CDR3 sequence is CASLDRGLTEAFF. CDR3 DNA sequence: TGTGCCAGCTTGGACAGGGGGCTCACTGAAGCTTTCTTT.

As to this clonotype: This could be a read error, since a much larger clone is one nucleotide away. This sequence joins TRBV9 and TRBJ1-3, with a possible D match to TRBD1 (6 bases). The CDR3 totals 14 residues. CDR1 and CDR2 from the germline V gene are SGDLS and YYNGEE. In DNA form, the CDR3 reads TGTGCCAGCAGCTATCGCACAGGGTTGGACACCATATGTTTT. Translating gives CASSYRTGLDTICF.